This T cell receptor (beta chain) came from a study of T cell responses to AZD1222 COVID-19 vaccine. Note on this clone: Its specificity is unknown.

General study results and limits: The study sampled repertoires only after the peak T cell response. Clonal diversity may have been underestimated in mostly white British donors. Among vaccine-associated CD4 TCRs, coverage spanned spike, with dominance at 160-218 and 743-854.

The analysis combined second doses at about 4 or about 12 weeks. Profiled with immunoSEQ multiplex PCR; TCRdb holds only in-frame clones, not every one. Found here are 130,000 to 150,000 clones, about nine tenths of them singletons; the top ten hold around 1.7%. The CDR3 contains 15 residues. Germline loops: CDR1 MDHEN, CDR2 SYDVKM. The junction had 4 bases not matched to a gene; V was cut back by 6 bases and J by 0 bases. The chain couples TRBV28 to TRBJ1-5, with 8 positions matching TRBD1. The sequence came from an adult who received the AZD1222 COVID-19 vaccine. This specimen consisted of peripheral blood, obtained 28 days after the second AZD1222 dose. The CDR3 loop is CASRRQGNSNQPQHF. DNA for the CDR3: TGTGCCAGCAGACGACAGGGGAATAGCAATCAGCCCCAGCATTTT.